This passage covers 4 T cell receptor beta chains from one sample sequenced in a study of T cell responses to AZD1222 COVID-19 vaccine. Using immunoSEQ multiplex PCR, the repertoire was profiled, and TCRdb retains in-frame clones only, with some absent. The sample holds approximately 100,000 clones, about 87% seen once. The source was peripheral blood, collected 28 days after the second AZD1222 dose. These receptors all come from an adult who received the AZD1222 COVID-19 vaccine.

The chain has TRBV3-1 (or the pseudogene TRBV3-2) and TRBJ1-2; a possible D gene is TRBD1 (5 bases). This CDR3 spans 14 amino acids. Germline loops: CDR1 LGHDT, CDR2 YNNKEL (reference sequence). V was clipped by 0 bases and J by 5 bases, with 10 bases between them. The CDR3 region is CASSQDQGWYGYTF. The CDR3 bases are TGTGCCAGCAGCCAAGATCAGGGATGGTATGGCTACACCTTC.

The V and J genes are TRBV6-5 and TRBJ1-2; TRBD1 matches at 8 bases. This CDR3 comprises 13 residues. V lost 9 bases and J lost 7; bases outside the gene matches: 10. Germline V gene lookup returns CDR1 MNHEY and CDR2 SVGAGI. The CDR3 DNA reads TGTGCCAGTGGGCAGGGGGCTGTATTTGGCTACACCTTC. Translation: CASGQGAVFGYTF.

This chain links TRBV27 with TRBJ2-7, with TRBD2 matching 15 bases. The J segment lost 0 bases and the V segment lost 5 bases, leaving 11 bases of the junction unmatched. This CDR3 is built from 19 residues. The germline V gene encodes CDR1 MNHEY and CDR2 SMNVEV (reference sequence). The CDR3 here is CASSPHLGTSGRFSYEQYF. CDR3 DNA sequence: TGTGCCAGCAGTCCTCACCTCGGGACTAGCGGGAGGTTCTCCTACGAGCAGTACTTC.

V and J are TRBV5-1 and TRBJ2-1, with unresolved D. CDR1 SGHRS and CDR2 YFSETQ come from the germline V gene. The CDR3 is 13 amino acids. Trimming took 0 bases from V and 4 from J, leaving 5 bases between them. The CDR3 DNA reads TGCGCCAGCAGCTTGGGGCTATACAATGAGCAGTTCTTC. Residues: CASSLGLYNEQFF.